The rows below give T cell receptor beta chains drawn from one sample of a study of blood T cell repertoires in COVID-19. Sequenced by immunoSEQ multiplex PCR; TCRdb stores in-frame clones only, minus some. The data contain some 20,000 clones, 85% to 90% of them singletons. Sequenced material: peripheral blood. All receptors derive from a human donor with active COVID-19. The donor label of this sample is uncertain. The CDR3 runs from the conserved cysteine through the conserved F or W. D genes are given only for firm matches. Clone sizes are given selectively: once, few, many, or a class where the clone is expanded.

>TRBD1|.|TRBV2|TRBJ2-7
CASSWDRGSYEQYF
TGTGCCAGCAGTTGGGACAGGGGCTCCTACGAGCAGTACTTC
>.|once|TRBV2|TRBJ2-3
CASSLALGQYF
TGTGCCAGCAGTTTAGCGCTCGGGCAGTATTTT
>.|.|TRBV9|TRBJ1-3
CASSLREGSGNTIYF
TGTGCCAGCAGCCTAAGAGAGGGATCCGGAAACACCATATATTTT
>.|few|TRBV2|TRBJ1-2
CASSVGGMYGYTF
TGTGCCAGCAGTGTAGGAGGGATGTATGGCTACACCTTC
>.|.|TRBV7-2|TRBJ2-5
CASSLRNSPVSPQYF
TGTGCCAGCAGCTTGAGAAACAGCCCCGTTTCACCCCAGTACTTC
>.|.|TRBV5-6|TRBJ1-5
CASSRSPLGQISNQPQHF
TGTGCCAGCAGCCGGAGCCCACTAGGACAGATTAGCAATCAGCCCCAGCATTTT
>.|.|TRBV19|TRBJ1-4
CASKIRDYATNEKLFF
TGTGCCAGTAAAATCAGGGATTACGCAACTAATGAAAAACTGTTTTTT
>.|few|TRBV19|TRBJ1-3
CASSILGTGSGNTIYF
TGTGCCAGTAGTATCCTGGGTACGGGCTCTGGAAACACCATATATTTT
>.|.|TRBV24-1|TRBJ2-2
CATSDPRQPTGELFF
TGTGCCACCAGTGATCCCCGACAGCCCACCGGGGAGCTGTTTTTT
>.|.|TRBV19|TRBJ1-5
CASSPTIQGSNQPQHF
TGTGCCAGTAGTCCCACCATACAGGGAAGCAATCAGCCCCAGCATTTT
>.|.|TRBV6-5|TRBJ1-1
CASSYSRTKKGEAFF
TGTGCCAGCAGTTACTCGAGGACAAAAAAAGGTGAAGCTTTCTTT
>.|.|TRBV18|TRBJ1-3
CASSPPGAPSGNTIYF
TGTGCCAGCTCACCACCGGGGGCCCCCTCTGGAAACACCATATATTTT
>.|.|TRBV7-3|TRBJ2-1
CASSVSSGEQFF
TGTGCCAGCAGCGTATCCAGCGGTGAGCAGTTCTTC
>.|.|TRBV5-1|TRBJ1-4
CASSLNRPTNEKLFF
TGCGCCAGCAGTCTAAACAGGCCGACTAATGAAAAACTGTTTTTT
>TRBD2|.|TRBV7-3|TRBJ2-5
CASSPHGAGVLQETQYF
TGTGCCAGCAGCCCCCACGGGGCGGGGGTGTTACAAGAGACCCAGTACTTC
>.|.|TRBV27|TRBJ2-5
CASSRGLAEQETQYF
TGTGCCAGCAGTCGGGGGCTAGCGGAACAAGAGACCCAGTACTTC
>TRBD2|.|TRBV19|TRBJ2-1
CASSMTSGGASEQFF
TGTGCCAGTAGTATGACTAGCGGGGGGGCCTCTGAGCAGTTCTTC
>.|.|TRBV28|TRBJ1-1
CASTTSWGVGGAFF
TGTGCCAGCACCACCTCTTGGGGCGTCGGGGGAGCTTTCTTT
>TRBD1|.|TRBV4-3|TRBJ2-1
CASRRGQGGEQFF
TGCGCCAGCAGGAGGGGGCAAGGAGGTGAGCAGTTCTTC
>.|few|TRBV24-1|TRBJ2-5
CATSDPDRRPGAQYF
TGTGCCACCAGTGATCCCGACAGGAGACCAGGGGCCCAGTACTTC
>TRBD2|.|TRBV6-5|TRBJ2-3
CASRSPSGSTDTQYF
TGTGCCAGCAGATCCCCTAGCGGAAGCACAGATACGCAGTATTTT
>TRBD1|.|TRBV2|TRBJ2-7
CASGTGGDPKSCF
TGTGCCAGTGGGACAGGGGGCGATCCCAAAAGCTGCTTC
>TRBD2|.|TRBV6-6|TRBJ2-1
CASRTGTSLYNEQFF
TGTGCCAGCAGAACCGGGACTAGCCTTTACAATGAGCAGTTCTTC
>.|.|TRBV15|TRBJ2-5
CATSRETGTQYF
TGTGCCACCAGCAGAGAAACGGGGACCCAGTACTTC
>TRBD1|once|TRBV18|TRBJ2-5
CASSTTGTGDQETQYF
TGTGCCAGCTCAACAACCGGGACAGGGGACCAAGAGACCCAGTACTTC
>.|few|TRBV6-5|TRBJ1-1
CASRTGVNTEAFF
TGTGCCAGCAGGACCGGAGTGAACACTGAAGCTTTCTTT
>.|.|TRBV7-2|TRBJ1-2
CASSLQGTNYGYTF
TGTGCCAGCAGCTTACAGGGGACTAACTATGGCTACACCTTC
>.|.|TRBV7-8|TRBJ2-7
CASSRDTLYEQYF
TGTGCCAGCAGCCGGGACACCCTCTACGAGCAGTACTTC
>.|.|TRBV27|TRBJ1-5
CASSRIFVQGQRNQPQHF
TGTGCCAGCAGTCGCATCTTCGTCCAGGGACAAAGAAATCAGCCCCAGCATTTT
>.|.|TRBV6-5|TRBJ1-1
CASSFGDTEAFF
TGTGCCAGCAGTTTCGGGGATACTGAAGCTTTCTTT
>.|.|TRBV6-6|TRBJ2-5
CASIRGGPQETQYF
TGTGCCAGCATTAGGGGGGGACCCCAAGAGACCCAGTACTTC
>TRBD2|.|TRBV6-2/TRBV6-3|TRBJ2-1
CASSYSILAGSYNEQFF
TGTGCCAGCAGTTACTCGATCCTAGCGGGGAGTTACAATGAGCAGTTCTTC
>TRBD1|.|TRBV19|TRBJ1-1
CASSFQGGNTEAFF
TGTGCCAGTAGTTTCCAGGGGGGTAACACTGAAGCTTTCTTT
>TRBD1|.|TRBV10-3|TRBJ1-5
CAISESEGAQPQHF
TGTGCCATCAGTGAATCGGAGGGGGCTCAGCCCCAGCATTTT
>TRBD1|.|TRBV5-1|TRBJ2-7
CASSSDRGVTYEQYF
TGCGCCAGCAGCTCCGACAGGGGTGTCACCTACGAGCAGTACTTC
>TRBD2|.|TRBV18|TRBJ2-7
CASSPLPPFSGASYEQYF
TGTGCCAGCTCACCACTCCCTCCGTTTAGCGGGGCAAGCTACGAGCAGTACTTC
>.|.|TRBV28|TRBJ1-2
CASSLDPDRYGYTF
TGTGCCAGCAGTTTAGATCCAGACAGGTATGGCTACACCTTC
>TRBD1|once|TRBV5-1|TRBJ1-3
CASSVGQGGGNTIYF
TGCGCCAGCAGCGTGGGACAGGGAGGAGGAAACACCATATATTTT
>.|.|TRBV4-3|TRBJ1-4
CASSQDMVRAGTNEKLFF
TGCGCCAGCAGCCAAGATATGGTACGGGCGGGGACTAATGAAAAACTGTTTTTT
>.|.|TRBV18|TRBJ2-2
CASSPPPQTGELFF
TGTGCCAGCTCACCACCCCCACAGACCGGGGAGCTGTTTTTT
>TRBD1|.|TRBV19|TRBJ1-2
CASSEKGAGGYTF
TGTGCCAGTAGCGAGAAGGGGGCAGGTGGCTACACCTTC
>TRBD2|.|TRBV5-8|TRBJ2-1
CASSRGAGLAWNEQFF
TGTGCCAGCAGCCGGGGGGCGGGACTAGCGTGGAATGAGCAGTTCTTC
>TRBD2|.|TRBV7-2|TRBJ2-1
CASSAQGGLAGNEQFF
TGTGCCAGCAGCGCCCAGGGAGGGCTAGCGGGGAATGAGCAGTTCTTC
>.|few|TRBV7-8|TRBJ1-6
CASSRWMGAGSPLHF
TGTGCCAGCAGTAGATGGATGGGGGCTGGTTCACCCCTCCACTTT
>TRBD1|few|TRBV6-5|TRBJ1-3
CASLGQGVRNTIYF
TGTGCCAGCCTGGGACAGGGAGTTCGAAACACCATATATTTT
>TRBD2|.|TRBV5-1|TRBJ2-7
CASSLGLAGDEQYF
TGCGCCAGCAGCTTAGGTCTAGCGGGGGACGAGCAGTACTTC
>.|.|TRBV3-1/TRBV3-2|TRBJ2-3
CASSQENRTDTQYF
TGTGCCAGCAGCCAAGAAAACAGGACAGATACGCAGTATTTT
>TRBD1|.|TRBV6-4|TRBJ2-3
CASSPGQGSTDTQYF
TGTGCCAGCAGTCCGGGACAGGGGAGCACAGATACGCAGTATTTT
>.|.|TRBV3-1/TRBV3-2|TRBJ2-7
CASSFLQGGGEQYF
TGTGCCAGCAGCTTTCTACAGGGAGGGGGTGAGCAGTACTTC
>TRBD1|.|TRBV19|TRBJ2-5
CASSSPLTGRSETQYF
TGTGCCAGTAGTAGCCCCCTGACAGGGCGCTCGGAGACCCAGTACTTC
>TRBD1|.|TRBV4-2|TRBJ2-3
CASSHERGRGPYF
TGTGCCAGCAGCCACGAACGGGGCAGGGGGCCGTATTTT
>.|.|TRBV7-2|TRBJ2-2
CASSRLRSGELFF
TGTGCCAGCAGCCGACTGCGAAGCGGGGAGCTGTTTTTT
>TRBD2|.|TRBV4-1|TRBJ2-5
CASSQVPSGVGETQYF
TGCGCCAGCAGCCAAGTTCCCAGCGGGGTAGGAGAGACCCAGTACTTC
>.|.|TRBV4-1|TRBJ2-1
CASSQGGTHNEQFF
TGCGCCAGCAGCCAAGGAGGGACACACAATGAGCAGTTCTTC
>.|.|TRBV3-1/TRBV3-2|TRBJ2-3
CASSQLRGTTDTQYF
TGTGCCAGCAGCCAACTCAGGGGCACCACAGATACGCAGTATTTT
>TRBD1|.|TRBV6-5|TRBJ1-5
CASSFTGQGQPQHF
TGTGCCAGCAGTTTCACGGGACAGGGACAGCCCCAGCATTTT
>TRBD2|.|TRBV19|TRBJ2-3
CASSIDGASGITDTQYF
TGTGCCAGTAGTATAGATGGGGCTAGCGGGATAACAGATACGCAGTATTTT
>.|.|TRBV18|TRBJ1-1
CASSLTLDTEAFF
TGTGCCAGCTCACTAACATTGGACACTGAAGCTTTCTTT
>TRBD1|.|TRBV18|TRBJ1-5
CASSPDSVWTGNQPQHF
TGTGCCAGCTCACCAGACAGTGTGTGGACAGGGAATCAGCCCCAGCATTTT